This T cell receptor beta chain appears in the sequencing data of a study of cytomegalovirus exposure and HLA in healthy donors (dated 2017 in TCRdb). The study in broad terms: In an earlier analysis of some 550 of the donors, 250 to 350 Gb of sequence data and 90 million to 130 million unique TCR beta sequences from 150 million to 200 million T cells were reported. Rather than drawing on any new phenotypic data, the later analysis identified candidate immune exposures from TCR beta sequences and the way those sequences occurred across donors. All discovery cohort repertoires had been generated on a single sequencing platform. Besides the first cohort of some 670 subjects, a separate validation cohort made up of 120 different subjects was used. Because of strong linkage in the cohort, 4 to 6 DR-DQ haplotypes were treated as single units for association and clustering. To study patterns of TCR occurrence, a later analysis re-analyzed previously published TCR beta repertoires from around 700 donors and added high-resolution HLA genotyping. To decide whether each TCR beta V gene segment behaved as functional or pseudogenic, an earlier analysis of some 580 of the donors relied on high-throughput TCR beta sequencing. Donor age, sex, ethnicity and CMV serostatus were compiled alongside the repertoire data. The number of donors typed differed by locus, with 629-630 for A, B, C, DRB1 and DQB1, roughly 520 for DQA1, under 610 for DPA1, and roughly 450 for DPB1. In a later genetic analysis, genome-wide SNP genotypes for about 60% of the 666 donors were used, and that subset was treated as a discovery cohort. Across approximately 400 genotyped donors of the cohort, an average of roughly 200,000 unique TCR beta nucleotide sequences per donor were sequenced, and around 20% of those sequences were non-productive. The T cell repertoires of about 700 subjects were profiled by immunosequencing and related to cytomegalovirus serostatus. About 300 gigabases of sequencing data and 70 million to 85 million unique TCR sequences were included in an early release covering about 620 HLA-typed donors. The study was designed to test whether signatures of past pathogen exposure could be identified by cataloging public T cell receptors. Of the 350 to 450 genotyped donors, over 65% fell in the genetic ancestry cluster associated with self-reported Caucasian donors. Class I and class II HLA loci were covered by the typing at four-digit resolution. To predict cytomegalovirus infection status, the study combined high-throughput TCR immunosequencing, statistical association of individual TCRs with disease status, and machine learning. Overall results and qualifications from the work: According to a later analysis, TCR association rates differed among HLA loci, with DRB1 alleles showing the most associated TCRs and HLA-C alleles showing the fewest. The only immune exposure information available for the cohort was CMV serostatus. Sequencing depth was assumed to be roughly uniform across donors in the presence/absence analyses, though that assumption may not hold. Most CMV-associated TCR beta chains appeared to be HLA-restricted in a later analysis, and the HLA associations seemed to be driven largely by CMV exposure. A later analysis reported that several top co-occurrence clusters appeared linked to parvovirus B19, influenza, CMV and Epstein-Barr virus. A further reported finding was that TCR beta sequences accurately predicted the HLA-A and HLA-B alleles for most subjects in the first cohort. A later genetic analysis associated a missense DCLRE1C variant with V-gene and J-gene trimming of TCR beta chains, and an independent cohort replicated the association. Linkage disequilibrium might explain the correlated functional status among segregating V segments, but an unknown experimental factor could not be ruled out. The classifier was reported to diagnose cytomegalovirus status with high specificity and sensitivity in both the original and validation cohorts. Some IMGT-functional V segments, including TRBV6-2 and TRBV6-3, could not be distinguished by the 87-base-pair reads and were therefore excluded. In a later genetic analysis, fewer N-insertions in productive TCRs were reported among donors in an Asian-associated ancestry cluster than the 666-donor mean. A later analysis found that HLA-associated TCR beta chains were more clonally expanded and had lower generation probabilities than equally common non-associated chains. Because HLA typing was missing for some donors at each locus, association tests included only the typed subset. It was suggested by the authors that the approach could potentially be generalized to other disease states and immunological phenotypes. In vitro tests confirmed that three of the cytomegalovirus-associated TCR beta chains recognize cytomegalovirus antigens. The study gave a list of some 150 TCR beta chains associated with cytomegalovirus. A cluster of highly shared sequence variants was judged likely to represent a technical artifact of the sequencing pipeline. In a later analysis, about 16,000 TCR beta sequences were associated with specific HLA alleles at a false discovery rate of 0.05. Broadly in line with IMGT annotations, most TCR beta V segments showed up in productive rearrangements about 87% or about 30% of the time in an earlier analysis of 587 of the donors. Because counts were too low, 15 to 20 rarely observed V segments, including chromosome 9 orphons, were excluded from the earlier analysis of 587 of the donors. Across donors, most TCR sequences were observed very rarely, whereas some public TCRs were present in many individuals. Assigning TCR associations to individual alleles was difficult when HLA alleles, especially DR and DQ, strongly co-occurred. The cohort was sequenced for TCR beta chains only, and without alpha or paired-chain data the features that could be detected were limited.

On this clone itself: The target of this receptor is not known. Base qualities are not provided; no much larger clone lies one nucleotide away.

The library was prepared using the immunoSEQ multiplex PCR assay. The multiplex PCR relied on a mix of 60 forward primers for TCR Vbeta segments and 13 reverse primers for TCR Jbeta segments. The CDR3 region of rearranged TCR beta genes was amplified from genomic DNA with a multiplex PCR assay. Amplified TCR beta libraries were sequenced as 87-base-pair reads on the Illumina HiSeq System. The authors processed their data as follows. A later analysis tallied approximately 87 million unique TCR beta chains across the roughly 610 repertoires, and about 10 million of those chains were shared by two or more donors. Raw reads were error-corrected and collapsed into unique sequences by a nearest-neighbor algorithm in which closely related sequences were merged to remove PCR and sequencing errors. CDR3 sequences were aligned to IMGT reference sequences to assign V, D and J gene segments. Each retained sequence needed at least a six-nucleotide match to both a V gene segment and a J gene segment. Rearrangements were classified as productive when the CDR3 lacked stop codons and remained in frame with V and J, and all other rearrangements were classified as non-productive. Following IMGT convention, CDR3 was defined as the stretch from the second conserved V-encoded cysteine up to the conserved J-encoded phenylalanine. The earlier analysis of about 570 of the donors excluded any sequence lacking an unambiguous match to a single V gene segment. In an earlier analysis of some 590 of the donors, a V segment was called functional when productive rearrangements were above 56.7%, and segregating when the standard deviation between donors exceeded 5%. A statistical classification framework was built for diagnosing cytomegalovirus status from the catalog of TCR beta chain sequences. In a later analysis, TCR nucleotide sequences were compared against IMGT/GENE-DB human TR gene sequences so that V and J genes could be assigned. A later analysis assigned CDR3 sequences and most-parsimonious VDJ recombination scenarios with the TCRdist pipeline. A later analysis defined each TCR beta chain by its CDR3 amino acid sequence plus V-gene family, and excluded reads lacking a unique V-gene family. To address suspected cross-contamination and a sequencing artifact, a later analysis removed over 500 highly shared, low-generation-probability nucleotide sequences. In a later analysis, a clonal expansion index was calculated for each public chain from normalized within-repertoire ranks of inferred template counts. Generation probabilities in a later analysis came from a VDJ recombination model fitted to out-of-frame rearrangements, and those results were checked against IGoR. A later analysis scored TCR-TCR, TCR-HLA and TCR-CMV co-occurrence with hypergeometric tests, applying a repertoire-size bias correction to TCR pairs. In a later analysis, false discovery rates were estimated by permuting HLA or CMV assignments 20 times. In a later analysis, co-occurring TCRs were grouped using DBSCAN, with TCRdist sequence similarity added in when clustering inside HLA-allele-positive subsets. For co-occurrence clustering, repertoires with fewer than 30,000 or more than 120,000 public chains were excluded, along with roughly 5 repertoires with anomalous nucleotide sharing. In TCRdb, the immuneACCESS table is reduced to in-frame sequences with V and J assigned. These tables do not hold every clone; where another copy was compared, an unresolved V gene accounts for under half, and the others remain unexplained. That table supplies the V and J calls and clone size; D and trimming were determined from the DNA. This sample gives about 130,000 clones in total; around 80% of them show up just once. The biggest ten clones account for over 1.5% of the sample.

The germline V gene sets CDR1 to SGHVS and CDR2 to FNYEAQ. The CDR3, from cysteine to phenylalanine, totals 15 residues. CDR3 DNA is the only sequence kept; it has 45 bases, read in frame from the first base. Germline trimming amounts to 8 bases on V and 2 bases on J, with 8 as the count of junction bases outside the gene matches. The cohort comprised 670 or so healthy bone marrow donors. All cohort members were sampled while nominally healthy, although unrecorded immune exposures were likely present. The donor was CMV seronegative and was included in the group of 352 seronegative cohort members. A peripheral blood sample was provided by each donor, and peripheral blood mononuclear cells were used for TCR beta sequencing. Genomic DNA was extracted from the blood cell samples with the Qiagen DNeasy Blood Extraction Kit.

The V and J segments used are TRBV7-6 and TRBJ1-5, and TRBD1 matches 8 of the central bases. Sequenced input: PBMCs. The receptor comes from a woman aged 45-59 years in good health and CMV-seronegative. The sequenced DNA: TGTGCCAGCCTAGTCCAGGGGGCTGGCAATCAGCCCCAGCATTTT. It is translated as CASLVQGAGNQPQHF.